One sample yielded the 14 T cell receptor beta chains listed below, sequenced in a study of OX40 agonist ivuxolimab in advanced cancers. TCRdb keeps only in-frame clones here, not all; method: immunoSEQ multiplex PCR. Of tens of thousands of clones listed, about nine tenths are singletons. The sequencing used CD4+ or CD8+ T cells sorted from blood, collected in a trial of the OX40 agonist ivuxolimab. All receptors come from an adult with an advanced solid tumor such as melanoma, head and neck, liver or kidney cancer.

The J gene is TRBJ1-3, the V gene TRBV5-1, with TRBD1 as a possible D gene (5 bases). Germline CDR1 reads SGHRS; CDR2 reads YFSETQ. V gave up 2 bases and J gave up 0 bases, with 9 bases separating them. The CDR3 runs to 15 residues. The CDR3 DNA reads as TGCGCCAGCAGCTTTTATGGGGGCTCTGGAAACACCATATATTTT. Amino acids: CASSFYGGSGNTIYF.

The gene calls are TRBV11-3 and TRBJ2-7; 8 nucleotides agree with TRBD2. The CDR3 is 16 residues long. The germline gives CDR1 SGHNT, CDR2 YENEEA. V was pared by 1 base and J by 4 bases, with 9 bases of the junction left unmatched. The CDR3 nucleotides read TGTGCCAGCAGCTTAGGAACGCCGGGACTAGGGTACGAGCAGTACTTC. Its protein product is CASSLGTPGLGYEQYF.

The rearrangement joins TRBV14 to TRBJ2-7, with D perhaps being TRBD1 or TRBD2 (6 bases each). This CDR3 region has 14 residues. Germline loops: CDR1 SGHDN, CDR2 FVKESK. V lost 3 bases and J lost 10, with 19 bases in between. CDR3 bases: TGTGCCAGCAGCCATCGTGGGGGGCGAGGGGGACAGTACTTC. Protein: CASSHRGGRGGQYF.

The rearrangement joins TRBV5-6 to TRBJ1-2; unclear D gene. The germline V gene has CDR1 SGHDT and CDR2 YYEEEE. The CDR3 has 12 amino acids. Trimming left V 4 bases short and J 4 bases short, with 8 bases between. CDR3 sequence (DNA): TGTGCCAGCAGCCCCGGGATCTATGGCTACACCTTC. As protein: CASSPGIYGYTF.

V usage is TRBV28 and J usage is TRBJ1-5; D unresolved. Per the germline V gene, CDR1 is MDHEN and CDR2 is SYDVKM. This CDR3 contains 12 residues. V was pared by 6 bases and J by 4 bases, with 7 bases between. The CDR3 reads CASRAVNQPQHF. As DNA, the CDR3 is TGTGCCAGCAGGGCCGTGAATCAGCCCCAGCATTTT.

The V call is TRBV18, the J call TRBJ2-5, with D tentatively TRBD1 (5 bases). Germline assignment: CDR1 KGHSH and CDR2 LQKENI. The V end lost 1 base, the J end lost 3 bases, and 9 bases lay between the germline ends. The CDR3 totals 14 residues. The CDR3 sequence is CASSPQQGKETQYF. The CDR3 region has the DNA TGTGCCAGCTCACCACAGCAGGGAAAAGAGACCCAGTACTTC.

V and J are TRBV6-1 and TRBJ1-2; 9 bases map to TRBD1. The CDR3 has 17 amino acids. From germline, CDR1 is MNHNS and CDR2 SASEGT. V was clipped by 4 bases and J by 4 bases; unmatched bases: 13. CDR3 nucleotide sequence: TGTGCCAGCAGTGCCCGGACAGGGGATGGAGGTAGCTATGGCTACACCTTC. This gives the protein CASSARTGDGGSYGYTF.

CDR3: CASSLVRERVTQYF. CDR3 nucleotide sequence: TGTGCCAGCAGTTTAGTCCGAGAACGGGTTACGCAGTATTTT. The V call is TRBV28, the J call TRBJ2-3; D remains ambiguous. The CDR3 length is 14 residues. Germline V gene data show CDR1 as MDHEN and CDR2 as SYDVKM. Trimming pared 2 bases from V and 8 bases from J, leaving 14 bases between.

This clone came up once. V is TRBV7-9 and J is TRBJ1-2, with 8 positions matching TRBD1. The CDR3 consists of 16 residues. The J segment lost 3 bases and the V segment lost 5 bases, leaving 11 bases of the junction unmatched. CDR1 and CDR2 (germline): SEHNR, FQNEAQ (reference sequence). CDR3 nucleotides: TGTGCCAGCAGCCATAGTCGGGACAGGATAGACTATGGCTACACCTTC. Residues: CASSHSRDRIDYGYTF.

The chain combines TRBV6-6 with TRBJ1-4; 7 nucleotides agree with TRBD1. The germline CDR1 and CDR2 sequences are MNHNY and SVGAGI (reference sequence). The V gene end was trimmed by 2 bases and the J gene end by 8 bases; junction bases not matched to a gene: 8. The CDR3 runs 15 residues. The CDR3 DNA follows: TGTGCCAGCAGTTACGAGACAGGGCGTCGGGAAAAACTGTTTTTT. Its protein is CASSYETGRREKLFF.

The chain couples TRBV5-4 to TRBJ2-1, with no clear D. The germline V gene has CDR1 SGHNT and CDR2 YYREEE (reference sequence). Trimming cost V 1 base and J 3 bases, with 17 bases left between them. CDR3 size: 17 residues. CDR3 sequence reads: CASSLLLSLTDYNEQFF. CDR3 in DNA: TGTGCCAGCAGCTTGCTTCTATCCCTTACGGACTACAATGAGCAGTTCTTC.

This chain uses TRBV5-5 with TRBJ1-2; 9 nucleotides line up with TRBD1. The CDR3 contains 16 residues. The ends lost 4 bases at V and 5 bases at J; junction bases unmatched: 12. Germline V gene sequence: CDR1 SGHKS, CDR2 YYEKEE (reference sequence). The CDR3 reads CASSDGTGRRSYGYTF. DNA of the CDR3: TGTGCCAGCAGCGACGGGACAGGGCGCCGATCATATGGCTACACCTTC.

The V call is TRBV9, the J call TRBJ2-6, with a tentative D call TRBD1 (5 bases). The CDR3 contains 15 residues. Germline V gene data show CDR1 as SGDLS and CDR2 as YYNGEE. With 1 base removed from V and 4 bases from J, the gap between germline ends came to 9 bases. CDR3 nucleotide sequence: TGTGCCAGCAGCGTACAGGGAACGGGGGCCAACGTCCTGACTTTC. Its translation is CASSVQGTGANVLTF.

The chain recombines TRBV4-3 with TRBJ2-3, with TRBD1 identical over 11 bases. Trimming took 4 bases from V and 6 from J; bases not matched to a gene: 6. Germline values: CDR1 LGHNA, CDR2 YSLEER. This CDR3 has 15 residues. CDR3 amino acids: CASSLRDRGSDTQYF. The CDR3 nucleotides read TGCGCCAGCAGCCTCCGGGACAGGGGGTCTGATACGCAGTATTTT.